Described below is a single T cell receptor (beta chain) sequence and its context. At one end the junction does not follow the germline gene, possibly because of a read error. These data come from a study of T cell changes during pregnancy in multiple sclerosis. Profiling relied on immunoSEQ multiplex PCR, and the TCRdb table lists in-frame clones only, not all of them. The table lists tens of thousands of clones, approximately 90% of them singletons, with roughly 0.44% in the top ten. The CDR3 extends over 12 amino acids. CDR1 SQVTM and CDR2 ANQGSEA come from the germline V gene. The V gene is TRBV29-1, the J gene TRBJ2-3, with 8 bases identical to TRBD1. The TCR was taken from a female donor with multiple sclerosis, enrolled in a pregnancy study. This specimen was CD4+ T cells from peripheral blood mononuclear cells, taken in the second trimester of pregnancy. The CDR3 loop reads CSVDFGRGLADF. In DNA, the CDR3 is TGCAGCGTAGATTTCGGCAGGGGGCTCGCGGATTTT.